This is a list of T cell receptor beta chains from one sample in a study of blood T cells in healthy people across ages. TCRdb passed the 5' RACE reads through MiXCR, listing each CDR3 protein once. Here the sample spans 550,000 to 600,000 distinct CDR3 sequences, 45% to 55% being singletons. Sequenced material: blood. The receptors were gathered from a man aged 80 or over in good health. The CDR3 runs from the conserved cysteine through the conserved F or W. Each record gives: V gene, clone size, D gene, J gene, CDR3 protein, CDR3 DNA. D genes are given only for firm matches. Some rows mark clone size as missing; the rest say once, few, many or name a class of expanded clone.

>TRBV7-2|few|-|TRBJ2-1
CASSPGPNEQFF
TGTGCCAGCAGCCCGGGACCCAATGAGCAGTTCTTC
>TRBV5-1|many|TRBD1|TRBJ2-1
CASSLGQGAYNEQFF
TGTGCCAGCAGCTTAGGACAGGGGGCCTACAATGAGCAGTTCTTC
>TRBV20-1|few|TRBD2|TRBJ2-7
CSARRLANSYEQYF
TGCAGTGCTAGACGACTAGCCAATTCCTACGAGCAGTACTTC
>TRBV6-2/TRBV6-3|few|-|TRBJ2-5
CASSPRDFQETQYF
TGTGCCAGCAGCCCTCGGGACTTTCAAGAGACCCAGTACTTC
>TRBV9|few|TRBD2|TRBJ2-3
CASSVQTSGSGTDTQYF
TGTGCCAGCAGCGTTCAGACTAGCGGGAGTGGCACAGATACGCAGTATTTT
>TRBV5-1|few|-|TRBJ2-7
CASSPAENEQYF
TGCGCCAGCAGCCCCGCGGAGAACGAGCAGTACTTC
>TRBV6-2/TRBV6-3|few|TRBD2|TRBJ2-2
CASKLGLANTGELFF
TGTGCCAGCAAATTGGGACTAGCGAACACCGGGGAGCTGTTTTTT
>TRBV11-2|-|-|TRBJ2-4
CASSPRWIQYF
TGTGCCAGCAGCCCCAGATGGATACAGTACTTC
>TRBV9|few|TRBD2|TRBJ2-1
CASSAGLAVERGQFF
TGTGCCAGCAGCGCAGGACTAGCGGTCGAAAGGGGGCAGTTCTTC
>TRBV27|-|-|TRBJ2-7
CASSKGLYEQYF
TGTGCCAGCAGTAAGGGGCTTTACGAGCAGTACTTC
>TRBV3-1|-|-|TRBJ1-2
CASSQAPRQAPSGYTF
TGTGCCAGCAGCCAAGCCCCTCGACAGGCCCCAAGTGGCTACACCTTC
>TRBV10-3|few|-|TRBJ2-4
CAVGGEDLAKNIQYF
TGTGCCGTAGGTGGGGAGGATCTAGCCAAAAACATTCAGTACTTC
>TRBV7-9|-|-|TRBJ2-7
CASSVINYEQYF
TGTGCCAGCAGCGTTATCAACTACGAGCAGTACTTC